The source of this T cell receptor (beta chain) is a study of blood T cells in healthy people across ages. Study-level points and caveats: Fewer expanded clones and more diversity marked long-lived versus aged donors.

A second about 7 to 12 cycle PCR used barcoded and J-beta primers. Via MiXCR, TCRdb re-called the 5' RACE reads, giving one row per CDR3 protein. The data contain hundreds of thousands of distinct CDR3 sequences, more than 45% of them seen just once; the ten biggest clones take up just under 25%. Per the germline V gene, CDR1 is MNHEY and CDR2 is SVGAGI. Trimming left V 6 bases short and J 6 bases short, with 12 bases between. The CDR3 is made up of 13 amino acids. There were at least 6 micrograms of total RNA extracted from every sample. This clonotype was observed a single time. Its antigen is not identified.

The clonotype comes from a man at least 80 years old in good health. The rearrangement uses TRBV6-5 and TRBJ1-5, with unresolved D. Material for sequencing was blood. The CDR3 nucleotides are TGTGCCAGCAGACCGGCATTAACTCAGCCCCAGCATTTT. It codes for CASRPALTQPQHF.